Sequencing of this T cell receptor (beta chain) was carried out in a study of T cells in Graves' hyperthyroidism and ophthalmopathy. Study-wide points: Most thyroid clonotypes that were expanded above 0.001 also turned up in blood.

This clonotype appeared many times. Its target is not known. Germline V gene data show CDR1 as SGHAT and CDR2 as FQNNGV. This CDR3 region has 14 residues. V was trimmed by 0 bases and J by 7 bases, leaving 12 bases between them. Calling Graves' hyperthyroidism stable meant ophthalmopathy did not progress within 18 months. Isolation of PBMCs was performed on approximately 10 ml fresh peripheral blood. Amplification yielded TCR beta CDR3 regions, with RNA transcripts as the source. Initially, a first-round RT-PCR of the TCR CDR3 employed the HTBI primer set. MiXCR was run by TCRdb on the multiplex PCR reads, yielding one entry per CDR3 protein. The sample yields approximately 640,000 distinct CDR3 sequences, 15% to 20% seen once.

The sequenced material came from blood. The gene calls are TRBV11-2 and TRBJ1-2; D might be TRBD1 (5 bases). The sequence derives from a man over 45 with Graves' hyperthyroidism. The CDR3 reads CASSLDRGRGGYTF. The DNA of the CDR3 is TGTGCCAGCAGCTTAGATCGGGGAAGGGGTGGCTACACCTTC.